The T cell receptor beta chain under discussion was sequenced for a study of Ad26.COV2.S vaccination and SARS-CoV-2 variants. Study in general: Ad26.COV2.S was injected intramuscularly once or twice, 56 days apart. Study-level results: Whether participants received vaccine or placebo, their non-spike TCR breadth was similar.

Details on this clone: Its antigen remains unknown.

Treatment reported: 19 received Ad26.COV2.S at low or high dose, single or two shots; 5 received placebo; per-sample allocation not given. At day 63 after the first vaccine or placebo injection, samples were drawn. The individual, an adult aged 18-55 years, was a donor in Boston. Built on an Ad26 vector, the vaccine expressed Wuhan-strain SARS-CoV-2 spike. Clones were read by immunoSEQ multiplex PCR, and TCRdb kept only the in-frame ones, dropping some. Here the sample spans some 340,000 clones, about 82% being singletons. The CDR3 is 12 residues long. Germline lookup yields CDR1 LNHDA and CDR2 SQIVND (reference sequence). V was pared by 3 bases and J by 10 bases, with 7 bases between.

This TCR was sampled from a person between 18 and 65 years old who received the Ad26.COV2.S COVID-19 vaccine or a placebo. The chain carries TRBV19 and TRBJ1-6; possible D gene TRBD1, 5 bases. The specimen was peripheral blood, collected in a trial of Ad26.COV2.S vaccine versus placebo. The CDR3 nucleotides read TGTGCCAGTAGTATTGGGGACTCACCCCTCCACTTT. It is translated as CASSIGDSPLHF.